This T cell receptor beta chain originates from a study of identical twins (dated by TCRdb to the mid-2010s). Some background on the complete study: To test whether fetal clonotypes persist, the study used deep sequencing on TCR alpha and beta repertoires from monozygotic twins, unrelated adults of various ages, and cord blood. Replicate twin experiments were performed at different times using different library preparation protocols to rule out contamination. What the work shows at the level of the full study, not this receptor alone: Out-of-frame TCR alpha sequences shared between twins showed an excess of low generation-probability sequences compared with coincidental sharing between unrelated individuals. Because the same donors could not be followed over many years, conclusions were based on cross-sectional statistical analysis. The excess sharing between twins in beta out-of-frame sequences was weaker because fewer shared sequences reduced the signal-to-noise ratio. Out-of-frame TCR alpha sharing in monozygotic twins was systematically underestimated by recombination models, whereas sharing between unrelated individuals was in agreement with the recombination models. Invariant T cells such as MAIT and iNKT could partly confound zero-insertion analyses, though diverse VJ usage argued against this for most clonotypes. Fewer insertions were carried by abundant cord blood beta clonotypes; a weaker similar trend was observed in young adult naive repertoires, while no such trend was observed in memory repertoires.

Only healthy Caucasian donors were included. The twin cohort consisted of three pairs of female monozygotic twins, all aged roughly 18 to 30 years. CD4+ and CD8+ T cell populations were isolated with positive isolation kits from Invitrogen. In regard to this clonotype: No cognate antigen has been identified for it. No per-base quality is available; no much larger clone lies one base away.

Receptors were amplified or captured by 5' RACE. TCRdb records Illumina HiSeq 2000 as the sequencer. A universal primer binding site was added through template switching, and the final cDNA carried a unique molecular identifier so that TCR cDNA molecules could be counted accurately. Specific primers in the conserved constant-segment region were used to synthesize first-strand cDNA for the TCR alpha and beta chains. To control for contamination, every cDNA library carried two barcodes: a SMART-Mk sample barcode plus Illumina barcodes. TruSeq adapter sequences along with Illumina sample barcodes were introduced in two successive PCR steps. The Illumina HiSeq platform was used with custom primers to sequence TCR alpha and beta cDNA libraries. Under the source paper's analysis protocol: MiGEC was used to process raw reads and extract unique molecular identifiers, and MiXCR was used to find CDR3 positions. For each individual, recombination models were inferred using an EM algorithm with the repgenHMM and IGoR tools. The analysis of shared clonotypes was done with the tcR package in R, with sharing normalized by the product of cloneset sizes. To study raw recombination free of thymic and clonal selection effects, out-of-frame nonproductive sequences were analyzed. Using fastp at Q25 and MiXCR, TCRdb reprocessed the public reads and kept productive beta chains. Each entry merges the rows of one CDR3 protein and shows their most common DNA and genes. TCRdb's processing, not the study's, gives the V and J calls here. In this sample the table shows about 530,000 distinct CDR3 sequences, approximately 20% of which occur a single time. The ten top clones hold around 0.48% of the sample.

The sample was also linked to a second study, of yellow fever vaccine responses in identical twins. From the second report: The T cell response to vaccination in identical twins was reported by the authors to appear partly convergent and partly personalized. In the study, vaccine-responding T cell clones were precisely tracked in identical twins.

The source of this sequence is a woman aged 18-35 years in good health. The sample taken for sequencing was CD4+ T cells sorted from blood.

The nucleotide sequence reads as follows: TGTGCCAGCAGTTTCGTCTTGGGGGGCTACACCTTC. This encodes CASSFVLGGYTF. The V and J segments used are TRBV12-3 or TRBV12-4 and TRBJ1-2, with the D gene call left open. V lost 3 bases and J lost 8 bases; the stretch between them is 10 bases long. The cysteine opens and the phenylalanine closes a CDR3 of 12 amino acids. Here the CDR3 DNA is all that survives: 36 bases in frame from base 1.